These 7 T cell receptor beta chains were all obtained from the same sample, sequenced in a study of T cell changes during pregnancy in multiple sclerosis (dated by TCRdb to 2018 to 2020). The library relied on the immunoSEQ multiplex PCR assay. Entries here come from immuneACCESS through TCRdb and include only in-frame sequences with V and J called. Some clones fail to appear in such tables; in the studies checked, an unresolved V gene covers under half of the shortfall, and the cause of the remainder is unknown. Present in this sample are under 45,000 clones, nearly 90% of which were seen just once. The ten largest account for 4.1% of the sample. Sequencing used CD8+ T cells from peripheral blood mononuclear cells, obtained in the first trimester of pregnancy. These receptors originate from a female donor with multiple sclerosis, enrolled in a pregnancy study.

A single count supports this clone. This chain joins TRBV9 and TRBJ2-5; 9 nucleotides line up with TRBD2. Trimming removed 3 bases from V and 2 bases from J; junction bases left unmatched: 2. The CDR3 runs 14 residues. The germline V gene encodes CDR1 SGDLS and CDR2 YYNGEE. DNA for the CDR3: TGTGCCAGCAGCGCTAGCGGGGCTCAAGAGACCCAGTACTTC. Translated: CASSASGAQETQYF.

V usage is TRBV7-9 and J usage is TRBJ2-1, with 11 bases lining up with TRBD1. In germline, CDR1 is SEHNR, CDR2 FQNEAQ (reference sequence). V lost 5 bases to trimming and J lost 5 bases; unmatched junction nucleotides: 5. There are 15 residues in the CDR3. The CDR3 DNA is TGTGCCAGCAGCCTCGGGGACAGGGGGGACAATGAGCAGTTCTTC. Translation gives CASSLGDRGDNEQFF.

This chain uses TRBV9 with TRBJ1-1; D perhaps matches TRBD1 (5 bases). V lost 0 bases and J 5 bases, leaving 11 bases between the germline ends. The CDR3 totals 14 residues. Germline lookup yields CDR1 SGDLS and CDR2 YYNGEE. The CDR3: CASSVGRVGTEAFF. CDR3 nucleotides: TGTGCCAGCAGCGTAGGCAGGGTCGGAACTGAAGCTTTCTTT.

The chain uses TRBV7-9 and TRBJ1-5; maybe TRBD1 (6 bases). V was clipped by 5 bases and J by 6 bases, with 14 bases between them. This CDR3 contains 14 residues. Per germline, CDR1 SEHNR and CDR2 FQNEAQ (reference sequence). The CDR3 region is CASSLGGVGQPQHF. The DNA of the CDR3 is TGTGCCAGCAGCCTAGGGGGAGTCGGTCAGCCCCAGCATTTT.

V gene TRBV27 combines with J gene TRBJ1-1; TRBD1 aligns across 9 bases. The V gene's germline CDR1 is MNHEY and CDR2 SMNVEV (reference sequence). V lost 6 bases, J lost 10 bases, and 9 bases stayed unmatched. The CDR3 contains 13 residues. CDR3 amino acids: CASRDLMGQGAFF. CDR3 sequence (DNA): TGTGCCAGCAGAGACCTCATGGGACAGGGAGCTTTCTTT.

The rearrangement links TRBV9 to TRBJ1-4; D remains ambiguous. V lost 0 bases and J lost 4, with 7 bases in between. This CDR3 comprises 14 residues. Germline V gene lookup returns CDR1 SGDLS and CDR2 YYNGEE. The CDR3 sequence is CASSVGGYNEKLFF. DNA of the CDR3: TGTGCCAGCAGCGTAGGCGGATATAATGAAAAACTGTTTTTT.

The chain links TRBV9 to TRBJ1-2; weak D call: TRBD1 (5 bases). The germline V and J ends were trimmed by 4 bases and 5 bases, with 21 bases remaining between them. This CDR3 has 16 amino acids. Per germline, CDR1 SGDLS and CDR2 YYNGEE. The CDR3 spells CASSQRALGALYGYTF. CDR3 DNA sequence: TGTGCCAGCAGCCAACGTGCTTTAGGGGCTCTTTATGGCTACACCTTC.